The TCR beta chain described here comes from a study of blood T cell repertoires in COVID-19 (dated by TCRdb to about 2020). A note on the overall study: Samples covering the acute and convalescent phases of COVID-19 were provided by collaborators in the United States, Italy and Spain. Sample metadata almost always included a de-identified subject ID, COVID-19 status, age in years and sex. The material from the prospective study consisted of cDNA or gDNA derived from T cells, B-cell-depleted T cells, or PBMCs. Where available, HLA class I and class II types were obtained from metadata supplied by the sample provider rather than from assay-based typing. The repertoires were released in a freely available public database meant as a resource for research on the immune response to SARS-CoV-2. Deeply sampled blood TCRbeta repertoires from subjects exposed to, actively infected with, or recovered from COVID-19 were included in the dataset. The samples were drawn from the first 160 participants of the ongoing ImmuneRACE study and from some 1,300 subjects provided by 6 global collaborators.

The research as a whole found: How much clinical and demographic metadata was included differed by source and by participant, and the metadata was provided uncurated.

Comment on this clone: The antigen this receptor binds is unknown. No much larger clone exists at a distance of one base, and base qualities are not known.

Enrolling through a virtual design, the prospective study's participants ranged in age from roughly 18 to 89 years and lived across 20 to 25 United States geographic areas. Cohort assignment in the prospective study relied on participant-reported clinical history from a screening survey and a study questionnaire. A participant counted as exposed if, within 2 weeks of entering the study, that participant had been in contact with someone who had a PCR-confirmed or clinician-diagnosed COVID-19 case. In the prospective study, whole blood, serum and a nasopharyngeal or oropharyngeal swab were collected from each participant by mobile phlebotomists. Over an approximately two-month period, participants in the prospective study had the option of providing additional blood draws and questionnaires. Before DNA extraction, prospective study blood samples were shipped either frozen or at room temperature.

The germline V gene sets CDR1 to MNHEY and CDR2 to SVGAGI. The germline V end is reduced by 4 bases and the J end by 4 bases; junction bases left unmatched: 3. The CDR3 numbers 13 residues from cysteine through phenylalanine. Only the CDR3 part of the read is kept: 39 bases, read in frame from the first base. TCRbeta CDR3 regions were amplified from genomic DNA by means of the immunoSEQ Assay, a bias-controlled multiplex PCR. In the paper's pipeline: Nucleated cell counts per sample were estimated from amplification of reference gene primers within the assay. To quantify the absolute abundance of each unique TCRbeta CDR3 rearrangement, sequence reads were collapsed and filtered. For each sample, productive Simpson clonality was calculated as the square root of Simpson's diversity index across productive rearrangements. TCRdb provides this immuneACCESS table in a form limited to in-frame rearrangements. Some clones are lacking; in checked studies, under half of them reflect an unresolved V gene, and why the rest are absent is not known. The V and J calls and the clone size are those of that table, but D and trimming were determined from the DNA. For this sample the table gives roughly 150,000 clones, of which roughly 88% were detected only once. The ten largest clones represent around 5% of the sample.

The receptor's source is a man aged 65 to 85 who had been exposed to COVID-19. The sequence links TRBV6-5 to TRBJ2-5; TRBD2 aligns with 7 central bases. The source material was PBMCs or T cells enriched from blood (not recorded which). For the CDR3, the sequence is CASSWGGAETQYF. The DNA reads TGTGCCAGCAGTTGGGGGGGAGCAGAGACCCAGTACTTC.